One sample yielded the 8 T cell receptor beta chains listed below, sequenced in a study of molecular identifiers for immune sequencing clone quantification. TCRdb re-analysed the PCR reads in MiXCR, keeping a single row per CDR3 protein. The sample yields 8,000 to 11,000 distinct CDR3 sequences, 19% seen once. The specimen sequenced was naive CD8+ T cells from blood, with Jurkat cell RNA spiked in. Documented subset: FACS-sorted CD8+CD4-CCR7+CD45RA+ naive T cells. These receptors were collected from a human donor in good health. Some libraries in this study had Jurkat cell RNA spiked in.

Notes on this clonotype: The CDR3 does not end in the conserved phenylalanine or tryptophan, so this is likely a read error. V and J are TRBV5-6 and TRBJ1-1; D may be TRBD1 (5 bases). V was trimmed by 6 bases and J by 1 base, leaving 13 bases between them. Germline CDR1 and CDR2: SGHDT and YYEEEE. The CDR3 consists of 14 residues. The CDR3 sequence is CASIPGGANTEAFS. CDR3 DNA sequence: TGTGCCAGCATCCCCGGAGGGGCGAACACTGAAGCTTTCTCT.

The V call is TRBV11-2, the J call TRBJ2-1; D is unclear. The CDR3 covers 12 residues. Trimming removed 6 bases at V and 6 bases at J, with 9 bases between. Germline V gene lookup returns CDR1 SGHAT and CDR2 FQNNGV. The CDR3 DNA reads as TGTGCCAGCAGTGGCCTAAGCAATGAGCAGTTCTTC. It translates to CASSGLSNEQFF.

This clonotype has ten or more counts. The chain is built from TRBV7-6 and TRBJ2-7; 7 bases match TRBD2. The CDR3 contains 15 residues. V lost 2 bases to trimming and J lost 3 bases; unmatched junction nucleotides: 7. Germline loops: CDR1 SGHVS, CDR2 FNYEAQ. This chain's CDR3 is CASSLSPAGSYEQYF. Written as DNA, the CDR3 is TGTGCCAGCAGCTTATCGCCAGCGGGAAGCTACGAGCAGTACTTC.

This clonotype counts as medium-sized. The CDR3 DNA follows: TGTGCCAGCAGTTACTCGATCGCGGGGGCCACTAATGAAAAACTGTTTTTT. The encoded protein is CASSYSIAGATNEKLFF. The V gene is TRBV6-5, the J gene TRBJ1-4; tentative D call: TRBD1 (6 bases). Trimming left V 0 bases short and J 2 bases short, with 13 bases between. Per germline, CDR1 MNHEY and CDR2 SVGAGI. The CDR3 has 17 amino acids.

This clonotype was seen only a few times. The genes are TRBV11-3 and TRBJ1-4; TRBD1 is a possible D gene (6 bases). Trimming pared 5 bases from V and 6 bases from J, leaving 13 bases between. The germline V gene encodes CDR1 SGHNT and CDR2 YENEEA. CDR3 size: 14 residues. The CDR3 nucleotides are TGTGCCAGCAGCCCACGGACAGCTCATGAAAAACTGTTTTTT. Its translation is CASSPRTAHEKLFF.

This clonotype rates as medium-sized. This chain uses TRBV6-2 or TRBV6-3 with TRBJ1-1, with D possibly being TRBD1 (6 bases). The CDR3 runs to 16 residues. Trimming cost V 5 bases and J 5 bases, with 21 bases left between them. Per germline, CDR1 MNHEY and CDR2 SVGEGT. Here the CDR3 reads CASSTYRAEGRTEAFF. CDR3 DNA: TGTGCCAGCAGTACATACAGGGCCGAAGGGAGAACTGAAGCTTTCTTT.

By sample share, this clonotype is medium-sized (0.01 to 0.1%). The chain couples TRBV6-2 or TRBV6-3 to TRBJ1-1, with 10 bases fitting TRBD1. Germline CDR1 reads MNHEY; CDR2 reads SVGEGT. V dropped 0 bases and J dropped 3; count of bases not matched to a gene: 4. CDR3 size: 16 residues. The CDR3 DNA reads as TGTGCCAGCAGTTACTCGACCGGACAGGGGGACACTGAAGCTTTCTTT. It specifies CASSYSTGQGDTEAFF.

This clonotype showed up just a few times. Possible read error: a much larger clone is one base away. CDR3 in DNA: TGTGCCAGCAGTTCGGGGGGCGGGGGTATGGATACGCAGTATTTT. This codes for CASSSGGGGMDTQYF. This chain links TRBV11-2 with TRBJ2-3; D might be TRBD2 (7 bases). V lost 6 bases, J lost 6 bases, and 19 bases lay in between. This CDR3 spans 15 amino acids. CDR1 and CDR2 (germline): SGHAT, FQNNGV.